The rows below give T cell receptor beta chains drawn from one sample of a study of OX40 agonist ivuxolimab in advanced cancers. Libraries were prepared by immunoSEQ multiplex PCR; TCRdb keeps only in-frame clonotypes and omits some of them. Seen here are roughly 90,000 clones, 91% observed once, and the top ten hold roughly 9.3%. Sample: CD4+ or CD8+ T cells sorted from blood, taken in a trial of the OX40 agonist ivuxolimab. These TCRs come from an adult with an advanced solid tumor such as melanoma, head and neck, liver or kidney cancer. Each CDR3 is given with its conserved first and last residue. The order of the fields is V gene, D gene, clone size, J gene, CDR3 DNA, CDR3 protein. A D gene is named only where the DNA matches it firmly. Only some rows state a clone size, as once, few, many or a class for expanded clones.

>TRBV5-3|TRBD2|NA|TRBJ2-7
TGTGCCAGAAGCTTGGGACTAGCGGGAGGGCCGCACGAGCAGTACTTC
CARSLGLAGGPHEQYF
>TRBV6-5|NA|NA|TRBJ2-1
TGTGCCAGCAGTTACGGCCATGAGCAGTTCTTC
CASSYGHEQFF
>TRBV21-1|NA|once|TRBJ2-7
TGTGCCAGCAGCAAAGAGGACATCTCCTACGAGCAGTACTTC
CASSKEDISYEQYF
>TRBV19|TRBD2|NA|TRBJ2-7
TGTGCCAGTAGTCCTTCCGGGACTACTAAAACGCAGTACTTC
CASSPSGTTKTQYF
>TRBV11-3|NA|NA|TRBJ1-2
TGTGCCAGCAGCTCGCGAGGACGGAGCTCCACATATGGCTACACCTTC
CASSSRGRSSTYGYTF
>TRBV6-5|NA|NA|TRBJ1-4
TGTGCCAGCATCCGACGGTCGAATGAAAAACTGTTTTTT
CASIRRSNEKLFF
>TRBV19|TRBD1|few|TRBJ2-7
TGTGCCAGTAGTAGATGGGCTCCTTCAACCGGGACAGGGTCTTTCGAGCAGTACTTC
CASSRWAPSTGTGSFEQYF
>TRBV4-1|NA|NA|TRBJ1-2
TGCGCCAGCAGCCAAGCGCGTTATAACTATGGCTACACCTTC
CASSQARYNYGYTF
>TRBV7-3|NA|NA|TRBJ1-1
TGTGCCAGCAGCTTAAAGGGTGGGGGCACTGAAGCTTTCTTT
CASSLKGGGTEAFF
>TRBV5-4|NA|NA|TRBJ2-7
TGTGCCAGCAGCTTGGGACAGGACTACGAGCAGTACTTC
CASSLGQDYEQYF
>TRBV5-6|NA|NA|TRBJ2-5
TGTGCCAGCAGCCCTAGGCAGCGAGGAGAGACCCAGTACTTC
CASSPRQRGETQYF
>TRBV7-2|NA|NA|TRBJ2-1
TGTGCCAGCAGCTTAGTAGGTGAGCAGTTCTTC
CASSLVGEQFF
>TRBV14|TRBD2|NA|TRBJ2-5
TGTGCCAGCAGCCAAGCGGGGGGATACCAAGAGACCCAGTACTTC
CASSQAGGYQETQYF
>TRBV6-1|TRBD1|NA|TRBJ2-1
TGTGCCAGCAGTGAAGCGGGGACAGACAATGAGCAGTTCTTC
CASSEAGTDNEQFF
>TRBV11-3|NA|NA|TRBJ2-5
TGTGCCAGCAGCTCCAACTCTTGGGAAGAGACCCAGTACTTC
CASSSNSWEETQYF
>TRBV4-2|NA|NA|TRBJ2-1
TGTGCCAGCAGCCAAGTAGTCGGAGCGGAGAACAATGAGCAGTTCTTC
CASSQVVGAENNEQFF
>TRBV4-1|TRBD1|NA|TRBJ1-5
TGCGCCAGCAGCCAGCGACAGGGACTGGGCAATCAGCCCCAGCATTTT
CASSQRQGLGNQPQHF
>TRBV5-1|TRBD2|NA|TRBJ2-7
TGCGCCAGCAGCGGCAAACGGACTAGCGGGAGCTTTAGGTACGAGCAGTACTTC
CASSGKRTSGSFRYEQYF
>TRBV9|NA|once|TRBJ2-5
TGTGCCAGCAGCGTAGTTCGAGGCAGTGGCGAAGAGACCCAGTACTTC
CASSVVRGSGEETQYF
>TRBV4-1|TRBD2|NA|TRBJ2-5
TGCGCCAGCAGCCAAGGGTTAAGGACTAGCGGGAGTTTGGAGACCCAGTACTTC
CASSQGLRTSGSLETQYF
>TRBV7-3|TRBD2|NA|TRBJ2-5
TGTGCCAGCAGCTTATTTTGCTGGACTAGCGGGGGCAACCTAAAAGAGACCCAGTACTTC
CASSLFCWTSGGNLKETQYF
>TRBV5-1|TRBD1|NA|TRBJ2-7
TGCGCCAGCAGCTCCGGACAGGGAATCGCCTACGAGCAGTACTTC
CASSSGQGIAYEQYF
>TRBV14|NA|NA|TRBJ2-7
TGTGCCAGCAGCCATCCAAAATGGCTCGGAAAGGCCTACGAGCAGTACTTC
CASSHPKWLGKAYEQYF
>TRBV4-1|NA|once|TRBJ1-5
TGCGCCAGCAGCCAAGTGAGGGCAGGTTTCAATCAGCCCCAGCATTTT
CASSQVRAGFNQPQHF
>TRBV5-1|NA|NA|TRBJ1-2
TGCGCCAGCAGCGGGTTACAGGGCGGCTATGGCTACACCTTC
CASSGLQGGYGYTF
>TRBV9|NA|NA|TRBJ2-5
TGTGCCAGCAGCGTAAACCAAGAGACCCAGTACTTC
CASSVNQETQYF
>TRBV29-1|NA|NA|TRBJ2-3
TGCAGCGTCCCGACCCAGAGCACAGATACGCAGTATTTT
CSVPTQSTDTQYF
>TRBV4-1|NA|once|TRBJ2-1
TGCGCCAGCAGCCGCACCCGCAACAATGAGCAGTTCTTC
CASSRTRNNEQFF
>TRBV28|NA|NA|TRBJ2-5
TGTGCCAGCAGAGGCAGGGGAGAAGAGCAGTACTTC
CASRGRGEEQYF
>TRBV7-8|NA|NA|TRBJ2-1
TGTGCCAGCAGCTTAGTGCCCAAAGGGAGTCGTTCCTACAATGAGCAGTTCTTC
CASSLVPKGSRSYNEQFF
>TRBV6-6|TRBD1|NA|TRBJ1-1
TGTGCCAGCAGTTACCCGAAAGACAGGGATACTGAAGCTTTCTTT
CASSYPKDRDTEAFF
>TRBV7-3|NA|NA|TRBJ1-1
TGTGCCAGCAGCTTATTGTCAGGATCCACTGAAGCTTTCTTT
CASSLLSGSTEAFF
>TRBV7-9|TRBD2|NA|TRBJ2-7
TGTGCCAGCAGCCCGCCGGGAGGGATCGTGGGGGAGCAGTACTTC
CASSPPGGIVGEQYF
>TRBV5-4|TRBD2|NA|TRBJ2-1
TGTGCCAGCAGCCCGAGAGGGACTAGCATCAATGAGCAGTTCTTC
CASSPRGTSINEQFF
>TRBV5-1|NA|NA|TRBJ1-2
TGCGCCAGCAGCTTGGTATTGGGGTCTAACTATGGCTACACCTTC
CASSLVLGSNYGYTF
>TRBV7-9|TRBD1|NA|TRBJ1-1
TGTGCCAGCAGCACTGGGACAGGGGTCACTGAAGCTTTCTTT
CASSTGTGVTEAFF
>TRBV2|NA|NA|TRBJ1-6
TGTGCCAGCAGTGAAACACCGAGCTCCTATAATTCACCCCTCCACTTT
CASSETPSSYNSPLHF
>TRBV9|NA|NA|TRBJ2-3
TGTGCCAGCAGCCCCCAGGAGGGCGAGCCCCCACAGGATACGCAGTATTTT
CASSPQEGEPPQDTQYF
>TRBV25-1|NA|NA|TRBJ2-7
TGTGCCAGCAGTGAAATGGGTGGACCCTACGAGCAGTACTTC
CASSEMGGPYEQYF
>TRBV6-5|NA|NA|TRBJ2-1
TGTGCCAGCAACCAGGGTGGGAAGCAGTTCTTC
CASNQGGKQFF
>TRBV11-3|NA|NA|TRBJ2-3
TGTGCCAGCACCCTTAAAGGGGGAGGCCCGCTTGGCCCAGATACGCAGTATTTT
CASTLKGGGPLGPDTQYF
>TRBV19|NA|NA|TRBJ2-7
TGTGCCAGTAGTGAGGCCCGGGGACCTTACTACGAGCAGTACTTC
CASSEARGPYYEQYF
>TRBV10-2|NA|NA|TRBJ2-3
TGCGCCAGCAGTGGAAACAATCGGGGAACAGATACGCAGTATTTT
CASSGNNRGTDTQYF
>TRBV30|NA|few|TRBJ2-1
TGTGCCTGGAACGCCGGGGGTTCCTACAATGAGCAGTTCTTC
CAWNAGGSYNEQFF
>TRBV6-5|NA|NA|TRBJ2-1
TGTGCCAGCAGTTATGGCCAGGAGGGTTACAATGAGCAGTTCTTC
CASSYGQEGYNEQFF
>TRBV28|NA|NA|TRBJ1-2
TGTGCCAGCAGTCCCGGACAGCAGTATGGCTACACCTTC
CASSPGQQYGYTF
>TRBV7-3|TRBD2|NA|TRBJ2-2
TGTGCCAGCAGCCCCACGGGAGGACTCACCGGGGAGCTGTTTTTT
CASSPTGGLTGELFF
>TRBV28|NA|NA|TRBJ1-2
TGTGCCAGCAGCTCCTATGCCCGGGGTCAGTCCTATGGCTACACCTTC
CASSSYARGQSYGYTF